This T cell receptor (beta chain) was retrieved from a study of shared clonotypes between healthy human individuals. The CDR3 length is 11 residues. Germline V gene sequence: CDR1 MGHDK, CDR2 SYGVNS. V was cut by 7 bases and J by 4 bases, with 8 bases left in between. Source study methods: There were no quality scores in the junction-only immunoSEQ sequences, so filtering differed. The assay was immunoSEQ multiplex PCR, and TCRdb's table has in-frame clones only and misses some. D and trimming come from the DNA, and the V and J calls and clone size come from that table. The table lists around 500,000 clones, 79% of them singletons. In the case of this clone: The antigen remains unidentified.

Donors were healthy HIV-negative adults without recent acute infections or vaccinations. Regarding the study as a whole: Blood alone was sampled, and tissue repertoires likely differ.

The origin of this receptor is a woman in her forties in good health. Some clones in this sample may be carry-over from other donors' samples. This chain uses TRBV25-1 with TRBJ2-7, with D hard to call. Sequencing was carried out using PBMCs. In DNA form, the CDR3 reads TGTGCCAGCACTTACTCATACGAGCAGTACTTC. It is translated as CASTYSYEQYF.